The 25 T cell receptor beta chains below come from one sample, sequenced in a study of beta chain features in type 1 diabetes. Whole-study findings and limits: When Type 1 diabetes patients were examined, their TCRB CDR3s proved moderately but significantly shorter in all four CD4+ subsets.

The isolated RNA, all of it, was reverse transcribed, so expressed TCRB transcripts were what got sequenced. Produced via immunoSEQ multiplex PCR; TCRdb's table is partial and in-frame only. The table shows about 740,000 clones, with roughly 13% occurring only once. Antigens of these TCRs are unknown. The sample comprised naive CD4+ T cells from blood. These receptors were collected from a man aged 18 to 30 with type 1 diabetes.

A few counts support this clone. The V and J genes are TRBV7-2 and TRBJ2-4; D is uncertain. V lost 5 bases to trimming and J lost 6 bases, with 14 bases between them. The CDR3 sequence is 14 residues long. CDR1 is SGHTA, CDR2 FQGNSA, per germline. CDR3 bases: TGTGCCAGCAGCCTGACTCGGACGGGAAACATTCAGTACTTC. Its protein is CASSLTRTGNIQYF.

This clone was counted a few times. The J gene is TRBJ2-7, the V gene TRBV27; the D gene could be TRBD1 or TRBD2 (5 bases each). Deletions cut 3 bases from V and 1 base from J, with 10 bases between. Germline loops: CDR1 MNHEY, CDR2 SMNVEV (reference sequence). The CDR3 is 14 amino acids. CDR3 amino acids: CASSFGDGSYEQYF. In DNA form, the CDR3 reads TGTGCCAGCAGTTTTGGGGACGGATCCTACGAGCAGTACTTC.

This clone was counted only a few times. The chain combines TRBV5-4 with TRBJ2-3; 7 nucleotides match TRBD1. The CDR3 spans 16 residues. J gave up 6 bases and V 4 bases, and 14 bases lay outside the gene matches. Germline loops: CDR1 SGHNT, CDR2 YYREEE (reference sequence). The CDR3 loop reads CASSREGDRITDTQYF. The CDR3 DNA sequence: TGTGCCAGCAGCCGAGAAGGGGACAGAATCACGGATACGCAGTATTTT.

This clone is a singleton in its sample. J is TRBJ1-1 and V is TRBV6-5, with a weak D call TRBD1 (5 bases). The V and J ends lost 0 bases and 11 bases respectively, with 13 bases between them. The CDR3 runs to 13 residues. Germline values: CDR1 MNHEY, CDR2 SVGAGI. DNA for the CDR3: TGTGCCAGCAGTTACTCGAGGGGCGCGGGTGCTTTCTTT. Protein sequence: CASSYSRGAGAFF.

The CDR3 sequence: CASSQDRGVGSYEQYF. The DNA of the CDR3 is TGTGCCAGCAGCCAAGATCGGGGGGTTGGCTCCTACGAGCAGTACTTC. This chain joins TRBV4-2 and TRBJ2-7; 7 bases fit TRBD2. J gave up 0 bases and V 0 bases, and 5 bases lay outside the gene matches. Per the germline V gene, CDR1 is LGHNA and CDR2 is YNFKEQ. The CDR3 runs to 16 residues.

The chain recombines TRBV29-1 with TRBJ1-5; TRBD1 matches 8 bases. The germline V gene has CDR1 SQVTM and CDR2 ANQGSEA. The CDR3 length is 13 residues. The trim removed 5 bases at V and 11 bases at J, leaving 11 bases unmatched. CDR3 nucleotides: TGCAGCGTTCAAGGACAGGGCCTATCAACCCAGCATTTT. It encodes CSVQGQGLSTQHF.

The table lists this clone with a few counts. The chain carries TRBV5-1 and TRBJ1-3; no clear D gene. Germline V CDR1 and CDR2: SGHRS, YFSETQ. Trimming cost V 4 bases and J 0 bases, with 11 bases left between them. CDR3 length: 15 amino acids. The CDR3 sequence is CASSPDGVSGNTIYF. The CDR3 region has the DNA TGCGCCAGCAGCCCGGACGGAGTCTCTGGAAACACCATATATTTT.

The chain links TRBV19 to TRBJ2-4; D unresolved. V was cut by 7 bases and J by 4 bases, with 14 bases left in between. Per germline, CDR1 LNHDA and CDR2 SQIVND (reference sequence). CDR3 size: 14 residues. The CDR3 sequence: CASTKTATKNIQYF. The CDR3 bases are TGTGCCAGTACGAAGACGGCCACAAAAAACATTCAGTACTTC. The variable domain in full, with the rest retrieved from reference TRBV19 and TRBJ2-4, is DGGITQSPKYLFRKEGQNVTLSCEQNLNHDAMYWYRQDPGQGLRLIYYSQIVNDFQKGDIAEGYSVSREKKESFPLTVTSAQKNPTAFYLCASTKTATKNIQYFGAGTRLSVL.

This clone was seen more than once but under ten times. The chain joins TRBV5-1 to TRBJ2-5, with TRBD1 matching over 8 bases. V was pared by 0 bases and J by 5 bases, with 9 bases of the junction left unmatched. The CDR3 is made up of 16 amino acids. Germline V gives CDR1 SGHRS, CDR2 YFSETQ. The CDR3 sequence: CASSLGGQVLGETQYF. The CDR3 DNA follows: TGCGCCAGCAGCTTGGGGGGACAGGTCTTAGGGGAGACCCAGTACTTC.

This chain connects TRBV18 to TRBJ1-1; a weak D match, TRBD1 (5 bases). This CDR3 contains 15 residues. V lost 8 bases to trimming and J lost 7 bases, with 23 bases between them. Germline values: CDR1 KGHSH, CDR2 LQKENI. This CDR3 reads CASRKTGAQGHEAFF. The CDR3 bases are TGTGCCAGCCGGAAGACCGGGGCCCAGGGTCATGAAGCTTTCTTT.

This clone was seen a few times. This chain connects TRBV30 to TRBJ1-1, with a weak D call TRBD1 (6 bases). The CDR3 sequence is 12 residues long. Germline values: CDR1 GTSNPN, CDR2 SVGIG (reference sequence). V shed 5 bases and J shed 1 base, with 8 bases lying between them. The CDR3 region is CAWDRTNTEAFF. The CDR3 DNA sequence: TGTGCCTGGGACAGGACGAACACTGAAGCTTTCTTT.

This clone was seen a handful of times. The rearrangement uses TRBV7-9 and TRBJ2-1; no clear D gene. CDR1 and CDR2 from the germline V gene are SEHNR and FQNEAQ (reference sequence). V was trimmed by 1 base and J by 5 bases, leaving 12 bases between them. The CDR3 extends over 15 amino acids. The CDR3 nucleotides are TGTGCCAGCAGCTTAGGCCAGAACCCTAACAATGAGCAGTTCTTC. Translated: CASSLGQNPNNEQFF.

This clone has only a few counts. The CDR3 reads CASTITGQGREQYF. The CDR3 nucleotides are TGTGCCAGCACCATAACGGGGCAGGGGCGCGAGCAGTACTTC. The genes are TRBV11-3 and TRBJ2-7; weak D call: TRBD1 (6 bases). Trimming removed 7 bases from V and 6 bases from J, with 19 bases in between. Per the germline V gene, CDR1 is SGHNT and CDR2 is YENEEA. This CDR3 has 14 residues.

The V and J genes are TRBV2 and TRBJ1-1; D remains unclear. Germline V gene sequence: CDR1 SNHLY, CDR2 FYNNEI. CDR3 length: 15 residues. V was shortened by 8 bases and J by 0 bases, with 16 bases between the two germline ends. Written as DNA, the CDR3 is TGTGCCAGCCTACTGACCGGTGACATGAACACTGAAGCTTTCTTT. Translation gives CASLLTGDMNTEAFF.

This clone appeared a few times. CDR3 nucleotides: TGTGCCAGCAGCTCGCTCACAGATACGCAGTATTTT. This gives the protein CASSSLTDTQYF. The chain joins TRBV11-2 to TRBJ2-3, with D uncertain. The V and J ends lost 4 bases and 2 bases respectively, with 4 bases between them. CDR3 length: 12 amino acids. CDR1 is SGHAT and CDR2 is FQNNGV in the germline V gene.

CDR3 protein: CASSLGQTGQPQHF. The CDR3 bases are TGTGCCAGCAGCTTGGGTCAAACGGGTCAGCCCCAGCATTTT. The chain couples TRBV5-6 to TRBJ1-5; D is ambiguous. Deletions cut 0 bases from V and 6 bases from J, with 10 bases between. Germline loops: CDR1 SGHDT, CDR2 YYEEEE. The length of the CDR3 is 14 residues.

This clone was seen a few times. The chain carries TRBV4-1 and TRBJ2-3; D gene unclear. The CDR3 runs to 16 residues. V was clipped by 3 bases and J by 1 base, with 14 bases between them. Germline V gene data show CDR1 as MGHRA and CDR2 as YSYEKL. The CDR3 reads CASSQNGGLGTDTQYF. CDR3 DNA: TGCGCCAGCAGCCAGAACGGCGGTTTGGGCACAGATACGCAGTATTTT.

The gene calls are TRBV5-1 and TRBJ2-3; 7 nucleotides align to TRBD1. With 3 bases clipped from V and 1 base from J, the junction kept 8 bases outside the gene matches. CDR3 size: 16 residues. Germline values: CDR1 SGHRS, CDR2 YFSETQ. The CDR3 protein is CASSSSGTAGTDTQYF. In DNA form, the CDR3 reads TGCGCCAGCAGCTCGTCCGGGACAGCAGGCACAGATACGCAGTATTTT.

This sequence joins TRBV7-9 and TRBJ2-1; unclear D gene. V was trimmed by 3 bases and J by 4 bases, leaving 10 bases between them. The CDR3 consists of 14 residues. Germline V gene lookup returns CDR1 SEHNR and CDR2 FQNEAQ (reference sequence). As DNA, the CDR3 is TGTGCCAGCAGCTTTTTTCAGGAGTACAATGAGCAGTTCTTC. Residues: CASSFFQEYNEQFF.

V gene TRBV30 combines with J gene TRBJ1-5; D remains unclear. CDR1 is GTSNPN and CDR2 is SVGIG in the germline V gene (reference sequence). Trimming pared 1 base from V and 2 bases from J, leaving 9 bases between. The CDR3 runs 14 residues. Here the CDR3 reads CAWSGGSGNQPQHF. Here the CDR3 DNA reads TGTGCCTGGAGTGGAGGGTCCGGCAATCAGCCCCAGCATTTT. The whole variable domain, filled in from reference TRBV30 and TRBJ1-5, reads SQTIHQWPATLVQPVGSPLSLECTVEGTSNPNLYWYRQAAGRGLQLLFYSVGIGQISSEVPQNLSASRPQDRQFILSSKKLLLSDSGFYLCAWSGGSGNQPQHFGDGTRLSIL.

The chain joins TRBV30 to TRBJ2-3; TRBD2 matches at 12 bases. V dropped 2 bases and J dropped 3; count of bases not matched to a gene: 6. Per the germline V gene, CDR1 is GTSNPN and CDR2 is SVGIG (reference sequence). The CDR3 is 16 amino acids. CDR3 in amino acids: CAWSYYLAGGTDTQYF. DNA of the CDR3: TGTGCCTGGAGTTATTATCTAGCGGGGGGGACAGATACGCAGTATTTT.

This chain joins TRBV6-1 and TRBJ1-2; 8 nucleotides line up with TRBD1. The ends lost 8 bases at V and 3 bases at J; junction bases unmatched: 5. CDR1 is MNHNS, CDR2 SASEGT, per germline. The CDR3 has 13 amino acids. The CDR3: CASRTGGDYGYTF. DNA of the CDR3: TGTGCCAGCCGAACAGGGGGAGACTATGGCTACACCTTC.

The sample holds a few counts of this clone. This chain joins TRBV10-3 and TRBJ2-3; D unresolved. The CDR3 spans 15 residues. V lost 4 bases and J 2 bases, leaving 13 bases between the germline ends. CDR1 and CDR2 (germline): ENHRY, SYGVKD. The CDR3 protein is CAISAQAPSTDTQYF. CDR3 DNA sequence: TGTGCCATCAGTGCTCAGGCCCCATCCACAGATACGCAGTATTTT.

The chain uses TRBV10-3 and TRBJ1-6; D call uncertain. In germline, CDR1 is ENHRY, CDR2 SYGVKD. Trimming shortened V by 4 bases and J by 9 bases, and 10 bases separated the two germline ends. This CDR3 is 13 amino acids long. The CDR3 loop is CAISGNTLSPLHF. The CDR3 bases are TGTGCCATCAGTGGTAACACCCTTTCACCCCTCCACTTT.

The chain employs TRBV7-6 and TRBJ2-5; D remains ambiguous. V lost 1 base, J lost 0 bases, and 15 bases lay in between. The CDR3 has 17 residues. Germline V gene sequence: CDR1 SGHVS, CDR2 FNYEAQ. CDR3 protein: CASSLVEQRKYQETQYF. The CDR3 region has the DNA TGTGCCAGCAGCTTAGTGGAACAAAGGAAGTACCAAGAGACCCAGTACTTC.